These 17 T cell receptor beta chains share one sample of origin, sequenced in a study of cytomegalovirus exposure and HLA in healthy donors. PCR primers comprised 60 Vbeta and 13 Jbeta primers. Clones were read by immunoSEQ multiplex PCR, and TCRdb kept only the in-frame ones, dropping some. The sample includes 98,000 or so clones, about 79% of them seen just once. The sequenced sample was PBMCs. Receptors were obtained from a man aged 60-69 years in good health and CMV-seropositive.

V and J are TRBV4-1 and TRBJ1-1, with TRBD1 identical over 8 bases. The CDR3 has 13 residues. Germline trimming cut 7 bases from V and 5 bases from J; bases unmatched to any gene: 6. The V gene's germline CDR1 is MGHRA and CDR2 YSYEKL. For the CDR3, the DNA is TGCGCCAGCAAGACAGGGGCCGGTACTGAAGCTTTCTTT. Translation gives CASKTGAGTEAFF.

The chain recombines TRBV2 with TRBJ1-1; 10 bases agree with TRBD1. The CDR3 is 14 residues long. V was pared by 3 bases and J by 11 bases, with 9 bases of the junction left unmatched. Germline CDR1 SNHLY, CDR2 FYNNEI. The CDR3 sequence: CASSDNGQGVLAFF. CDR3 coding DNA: TGTGCCAGCAGTGATAACGGACAGGGGGTTCTCGCTTTCTTT. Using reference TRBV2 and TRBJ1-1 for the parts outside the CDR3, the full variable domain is EPEVTQTPSHQVTQMGQEVILRCVPISNHLYFYWYRQILGQKVEFLVSFYNNEISEKSEIFDDQFSVERPDGSNFTLKIRSTKLEDSAMYFCASSDNGQGVLAFFGQGTRLTVV.

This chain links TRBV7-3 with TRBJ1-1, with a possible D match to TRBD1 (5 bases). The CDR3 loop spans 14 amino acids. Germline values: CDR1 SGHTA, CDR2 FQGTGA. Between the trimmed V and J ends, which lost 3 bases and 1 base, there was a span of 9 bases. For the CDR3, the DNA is TGTGCCAGCAGCTTGGGGGGTCCGAACACTGAAGCTTTCTTT. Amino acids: CASSLGGPNTEAFF. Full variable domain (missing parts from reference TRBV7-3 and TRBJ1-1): GAGVSQTPSNKVTEKGKYVELRCDPISGHTALYWYRQSLGQGPEFLIYFQGTGAADDSGLPNDRFFAVRPEGSVSTLKIQRTERGDSAVYLCASSLGGPNTEAFFGQGTRLTVV.

This chain's CDR3 is CSVDRDTGELFF. The CDR3 DNA is TGCAGCGTTGACAGGGACACCGGGGAGCTGTTTTTT. This sequence joins TRBV29-1 and TRBJ2-2; D is possibly TRBD1 (5 bases). Germline-derived CDR1 and CDR2 are SQVTM and ANQGSEA. V gave up 3 bases and J gave up 3 bases, with 5 bases separating them. The CDR3 has 12 residues.

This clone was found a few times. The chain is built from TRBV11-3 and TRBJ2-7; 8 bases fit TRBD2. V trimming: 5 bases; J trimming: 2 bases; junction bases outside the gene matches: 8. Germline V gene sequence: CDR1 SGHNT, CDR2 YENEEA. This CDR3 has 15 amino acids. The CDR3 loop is CASSPGGLGAYEQYF. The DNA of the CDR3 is TGTGCCAGCAGCCCCGGGGGACTAGGAGCCTACGAGCAGTACTTC.

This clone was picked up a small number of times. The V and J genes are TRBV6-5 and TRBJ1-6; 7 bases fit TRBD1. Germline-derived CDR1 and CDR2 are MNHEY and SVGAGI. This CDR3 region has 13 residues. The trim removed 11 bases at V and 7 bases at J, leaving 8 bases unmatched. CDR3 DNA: TGTGCCTGCCGGGACAGAGCAAATTCACCCCTCCACTTT. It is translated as CACRDRANSPLHF.

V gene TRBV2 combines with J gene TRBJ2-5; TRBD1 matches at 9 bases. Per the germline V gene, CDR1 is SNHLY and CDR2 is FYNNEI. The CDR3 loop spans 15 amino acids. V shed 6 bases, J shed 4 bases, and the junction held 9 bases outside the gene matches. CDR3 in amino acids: CASRARDRVIETQYF. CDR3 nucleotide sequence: TGTGCCAGCAGGGCAAGGGACAGGGTGATAGAGACCCAGTACTTC.

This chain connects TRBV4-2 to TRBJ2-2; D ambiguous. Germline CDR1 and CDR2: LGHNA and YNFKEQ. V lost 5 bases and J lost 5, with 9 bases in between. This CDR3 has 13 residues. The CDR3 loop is CASSETTTGELFF. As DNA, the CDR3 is TGTGCCAGCAGCGAGACAACTACCGGGGAGCTGTTTTTT.

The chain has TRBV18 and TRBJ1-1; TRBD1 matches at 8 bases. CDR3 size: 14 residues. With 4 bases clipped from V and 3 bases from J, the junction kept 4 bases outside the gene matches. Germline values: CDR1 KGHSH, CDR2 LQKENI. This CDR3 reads CASSRQGKDTEAFF. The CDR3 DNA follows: TGTGCCAGCTCACGACAGGGGAAGGACACTGAAGCTTTCTTT.

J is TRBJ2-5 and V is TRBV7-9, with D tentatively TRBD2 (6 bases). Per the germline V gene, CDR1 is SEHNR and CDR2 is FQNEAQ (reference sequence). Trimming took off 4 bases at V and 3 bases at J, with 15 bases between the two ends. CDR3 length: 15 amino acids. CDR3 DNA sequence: TGTGCCAGCAGCTCCCCGGAGGGATTGGAAGAGACCCAGTACTTC. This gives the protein CASSSPEGLEETQYF.

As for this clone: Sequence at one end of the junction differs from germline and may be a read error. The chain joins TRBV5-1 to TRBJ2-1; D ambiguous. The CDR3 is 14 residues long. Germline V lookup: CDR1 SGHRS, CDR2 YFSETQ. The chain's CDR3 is CASSLDSSYNGQFF. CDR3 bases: TGCGCCAGCAGCTTGGACAGCTCCTACAATGGGCAGTTCTTC. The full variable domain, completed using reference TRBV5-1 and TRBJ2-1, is KAGVTQTPRYLIKTRGQQVTLSCSPISGHRSVSWYQQTPGQGLQFLFEYFSETQRNKGNFPGRFSGRQFSNSRSEMNVSTLELGDSALYLCASSLDSSYNGQFFGPGTRLTVL.

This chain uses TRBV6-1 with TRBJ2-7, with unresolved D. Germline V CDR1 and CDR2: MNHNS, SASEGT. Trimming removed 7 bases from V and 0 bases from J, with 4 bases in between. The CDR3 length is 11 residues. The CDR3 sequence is CASTLSYEQYF. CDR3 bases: TGTGCCAGCACCCTCTCCTACGAGCAGTACTTC.

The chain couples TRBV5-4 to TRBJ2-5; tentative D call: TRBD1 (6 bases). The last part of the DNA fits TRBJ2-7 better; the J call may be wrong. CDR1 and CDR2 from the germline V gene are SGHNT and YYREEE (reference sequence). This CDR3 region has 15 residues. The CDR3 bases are TGTGCCAGCAGCGACCCTAGGGGGTCTACCTACGAGCAGTACTTC. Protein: CASSDPRGSTYEQYF.

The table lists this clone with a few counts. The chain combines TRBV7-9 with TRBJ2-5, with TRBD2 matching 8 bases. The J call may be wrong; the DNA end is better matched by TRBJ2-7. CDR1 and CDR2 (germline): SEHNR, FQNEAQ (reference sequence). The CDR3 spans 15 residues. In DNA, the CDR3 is TGTGCCAGCAGCCCCCGGGGGGGGGAGCTCTACGAGCAGTACTTC. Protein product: CASSPRGGELYEQYF.

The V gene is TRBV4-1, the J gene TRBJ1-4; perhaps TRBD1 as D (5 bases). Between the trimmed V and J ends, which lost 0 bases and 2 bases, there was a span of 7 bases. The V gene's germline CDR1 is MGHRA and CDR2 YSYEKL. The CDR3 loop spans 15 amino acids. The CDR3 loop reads CASSQDSGTNEKLFF. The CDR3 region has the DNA TGCGCCAGCAGCCAAGACTCAGGGACTAATGAAAAACTGTTTTTT.

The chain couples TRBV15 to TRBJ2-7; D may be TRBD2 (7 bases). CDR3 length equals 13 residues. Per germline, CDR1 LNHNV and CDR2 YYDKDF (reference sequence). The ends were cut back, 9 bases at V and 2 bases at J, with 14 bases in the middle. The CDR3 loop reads CATAKGGAYEQYF. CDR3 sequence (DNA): TGTGCCACGGCCAAGGGGGGGGCCTACGAGCAGTACTTC.

CDR3: CASSLSGTEPVKQYF. CDR3 coding DNA: TGTGCCAGCAGCTTATCTGGGACAGAGCCCGTAAAGCAGTACTTC. The genes are TRBV7-3 and TRBJ2-5; TRBD1 matches at 7 bases. V shed 2 bases and J 11 bases; nucleotides not matched to a gene: 14. CDR1 is SGHTA and CDR2 is FQGTGA in the germline V gene. The CDR3 covers 15 residues.